The present T cell receptor beta chain was sequenced within a study of blood T cell repertoires in COVID-19. Looking at the study overall: The samples span acute and convalescent COVID-19 from the United States, Italy and Spain.

The germline gives CDR1 SGHNT, CDR2 YYREEE (reference sequence). The V end was cut by 2 bases, the J end by 7 bases, with 16 bases between. The CDR3 totals 14 residues. Source study methods: Estimated nucleated cell counts came from reference gene primer amplification. Sequencing was performed with immunoSEQ multiplex PCR; in TCRdb, only in-frame clones are kept and a portion is missing. D and trimming were read from the DNA, whereas the V and J calls and clone size are those reported in that table. The sample holds roughly 180,000 clones; 94% are singletons and the top ten take approximately 0.69%. This chain connects TRBV5-4 to TRBJ2-7; D perhaps matches TRBD1 (6 bases). The sequenced sample consisted of peripheral blood. This clonotype was obtained from a man aged 25 to 45 with COVID-19, enrolled during active disease. The CDR3 DNA sequence: TGTGCCAGCAGCTTTAGCCAGGGTCAGGGGGAGCAGTACTTC. This codes for CASSFSQGQGEQYF.